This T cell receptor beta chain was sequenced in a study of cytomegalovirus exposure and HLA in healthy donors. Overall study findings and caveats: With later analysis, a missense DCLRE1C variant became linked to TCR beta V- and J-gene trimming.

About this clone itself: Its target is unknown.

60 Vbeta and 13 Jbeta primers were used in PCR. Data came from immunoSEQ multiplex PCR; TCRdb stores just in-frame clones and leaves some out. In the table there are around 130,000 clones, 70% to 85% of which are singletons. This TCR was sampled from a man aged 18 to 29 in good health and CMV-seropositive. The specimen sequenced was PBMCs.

The CDR3 nucleotides read TGTGCCAGCAGCCACGAGGATCCGACCGGGGAGCTGTTTTTT. It is translated as CASSHEDPTGELFF. This rearrangement joins TRBV28 to TRBJ2-2; D call uncertain. This CDR3 has 14 residues. Per the germline V gene, CDR1 is MDHEN and CDR2 is SYDVKM. Trimming removed 6 bases from V and 5 bases from J, with 13 bases in between.